A selection of T cell receptor beta chains follows, all from one sample in a study of beta chain features in type 1 diabetes. Clones were sequenced by immunoSEQ multiplex PCR, and TCRdb holds only the in-frame ones, with some missing. The sample consists of 350,000 to 400,000 clones, about 15% of them appearing once. Sequencing used naive CD4+ T cells from blood. Receptors were obtained from a woman under 30 in good health. Both conserved end residues are part of each CDR3. The order of the fields is J gene, V gene, CDR3 length, clone size, D gene, CDR3 protein, CDR3 DNA. D genes are given only for firm matches. A row's size may be missing; if present it is once, few, many or a size class.

>TRBJ1-1|TRBV9|13|few|.
CASSVDSSTEAFF
TGTGCCAGCAGCGTGGACAGTAGCACTGAAGCTTTCTTT
>TRBJ2-5|TRBV30|12|.|.
CAWSVDSETQYF
TGTGCCTGGAGTGTCGACTCAGAAACCCAGTACTTC
>TRBJ2-1|TRBV30|15|.|TRBD2
CAWSYGTSGYNEQFF
TGTGCCTGGAGTTACGGGACTAGCGGATACAATGAGCAGTTCTTC
>TRBJ2-2|TRBV2|14|few|.
CASSGLATGGELFF
TGTGCCAGCAGTGGGTTGGCAACAGGCGGGGAGCTGTTTTTT
>TRBJ2-1|TRBV7-2|15|.|TRBD2
CASSWLAGSYNEQFF
TGTGCCAGCAGCTGGCTAGCGGGTTCCTACAATGAGCAGTTCTTC
>TRBJ2-3|TRBV5-1|15|.|TRBD2
CASSLGTSGSIRQYF
TGCGCCAGCAGCTTGGGAACTAGCGGGAGCATAAGGCAGTATTTT
>TRBJ2-1|TRBV28|15|.|TRBD2
CASRLSGSAFDEQFF
TGTGCCAGCAGACTTAGCGGGAGTGCGTTCGATGAGCAGTTCTTC
>TRBJ2-1|TRBV19|16|few|.
CASSDHGLSSYNEQFF
TGTGCCAGTAGTGACCACGGACTCAGCTCCTACAATGAGCAGTTCTTC
>TRBJ2-1|TRBV6-6|11|.|.
CASSHGDEQFF
TGTGCCAGCAGTCACGGGGATGAGCAGTTCTTC
>TRBJ2-7|TRBV30|14|few|.
CAWLPGTSSYEQYF
TGTGCCTGGCTCCCCGGGACTTCCTCCTACGAGCAGTACTTC
>TRBJ1-2|TRBV15|14|few|.
CATSSVAGDYGYTF
TGTGCCACCAGCAGCGTCGCAGGCGACTATGGCTACACCTTC
>TRBJ2-2|TRBV5-4|16|.|TRBD1
CASSLAGTGNTGELFF
TGTGCCAGCAGCTTGGCCGGGACAGGGAACACCGGGGAGCTGTTTTTT
>TRBJ1-5|TRBV7-2|15|.|.
CASSPQGGPREPQHF
TGTGCCAGCAGCCCCCAGGGAGGGCCCCGGGAGCCCCAGCATTTT
>TRBJ2-7|TRBV5-1|13|.|.
CASGGQNTYEQYF
TGCGCCAGCGGCGGACAGAACACCTACGAGCAGTACTTC
>TRBJ2-5|TRBV7-9|13|few|.
CASSRGSQETQYF
TGTGCCAGCAGCCGCGGCAGCCAAGAGACCCAGTACTTC
>TRBJ2-7|TRBV5-1|14|.|.
CASSFGGLLDEQYF
TGCGCCAGCAGCTTCGGAGGGTTGCTCGACGAGCAGTACTTC
>TRBJ2-1|TRBV7-9|16|.|TRBD2
CASSRNLAGVFNEQFF
TGTGCCAGCAGCCGCAACCTAGCGGGAGTCTTTAATGAGCAGTTCTTC
>TRBJ2-2|TRBV29-1|11|few|.
CSVGRGGELFF
TGCAGCGTTGGAAGGGGGGGGGAGCTGTTTTTT
>TRBJ2-7|TRBV6-5|15|.|TRBD2
CASSATSGSSYEQYF
TGTGCCAGCAGTGCGACTAGCGGGAGCTCCTACGAGCAGTACTTC
>TRBJ2-1|TRBV30|15|.|TRBD2
CAWSGTSGRAWEQFF
TGTGCCTGGAGTGGGACTAGCGGGAGGGCCTGGGAGCAGTTCTTC
>TRBJ1-2|TRBV18|14|.|TRBD1
CASSGTGGNYGYTF
TGTGCCAGCTCTGGGACAGGGGGCAACTATGGCTACACCTTC
>TRBJ2-3|TRBV7-9|14|.|.
CASSRTLPPDTQYF
TGTGCCAGCAGTCGAACATTACCCCCGGATACGCAGTATTTT